The 28 T cell receptor beta chains below all came from one sample that was sequenced in a study of T-cell memory formation after mild COVID-19. TCRdb re-called the 5' RACE reads with MiXCR, one entry per CDR3 protein. The sample includes a few hundred thousand distinct CDR3 sequences, approximately 19% of them seen just once. Input material: PBMCs or a T cell subset sorted from them (not recorded which). These receptors all come from a man younger than 35 who had mild COVID-19 (a few samples of this study predate the infection). Cell type and time point are not known.

This clonotype was seen more than once but under ten times. The chain combines TRBV25-1 with TRBJ1-4, with D hard to call. This CDR3 is built from 16 residues. Germline assignment: CDR1 MGHDK and CDR2 SYGVNS. Deletions cut 3 bases from V and 6 bases from J, with 17 bases between. The CDR3 DNA reads TGTGCCAGCAGTGATCGGGCCGCCGACCTTTATGAAAAACTGTTTTTT. Translating gives CASSDRAADLYEKLFF.

This clonotype has a handful of counts. This rearrangement joins TRBV20-1 to TRBJ2-3, with 9 bases fitting TRBD1. CDR3 length equals 14 residues. The germline V gene encodes CDR1 DFQATT and CDR2 SNEGSKA (reference sequence). After removal of 5 bases from V and 7 bases from J, the junction contained 10 bases not matched to a gene. CDR3 nucleotide sequence: TGCAGTGCTCTTCGGGACAGGGCGGTGTATACGCAGTATTTT. It codes for CSALRDRAVYTQYF.

This clonotype has more than one count but fewer than ten. The rearrangement uses TRBV5-1 and TRBJ2-1; possibly TRBD2 for D (5 bases). The CDR3 covers 14 residues. Trimming stripped 4 bases from V and 4 bases from J, with 12 bases between. Germline V gene sequence: CDR1 SGHRS, CDR2 YFSETQ. The CDR3 reads CASSKVSGYNEQFF. The CDR3 DNA follows: TGCGCCAGCAGCAAGGTCAGCGGTTACAATGAGCAGTTCTTC.

In its sample, this clonotype was seen a few times. The chain combines TRBV12-3 or TRBV12-4 with TRBJ1-1; no firm D call. This CDR3 is built from 12 residues. V was trimmed by 5 bases and J by 5 bases, leaving 9 bases between them. The CDR3 DNA follows: TGTGCCAGCAGTCCCTTAATTACTGAAGCTTTCTTT. It is translated as CASSPLITEAFF.

This clonotype was seen a few times. The V call is TRBV4-2, the J call TRBJ1-1, with D possibly TRBD1 on 5 matching bases. In germline, CDR1 is LGHNA, CDR2 YNFKEQ. The CDR3 consists of 14 residues. Trimming shortened V by 0 bases and J by 4 bases, and 9 bases separated the two germline ends. CDR3 DNA sequence: TGTGCCAGCAGCCAAGATTACGGGACCACTGAAGCTTTCTTT. Translated, it gives CASSQDYGTTEAFF.

The rearrangement links TRBV20-1 to TRBJ2-1; the match to TRBD1 covers 7 bases. Germline CDR1 and CDR2: DFQATT and SNEGSKA (reference sequence). V dropped 3 bases and J dropped 5; count of bases not matched to a gene: 10. The CDR3 runs to 15 residues. The CDR3 sequence is CSARGLRGLDNEQFF. CDR3 DNA sequence: TGCAGTGCTAGGGGATTGAGGGGGCTCGACAATGAGCAGTTCTTC.

This chain links TRBV7-2 with TRBJ2-1, with a tentative D call TRBD2 (7 bases). The germline V and J ends were trimmed by 5 bases and 4 bases, with 12 bases remaining between them. The germline CDR1 and CDR2 sequences are SGHTA and FQGNSA. The CDR3 extends over 14 amino acids. CDR3 amino acids: CASSEGGLYNEQFF. As DNA, the CDR3 is TGTGCCAGCAGCGAGGGGGGACTATACAATGAGCAGTTCTTC.

The V and J genes are TRBV5-4 and TRBJ1-1; no clear D. Germline V gene lookup returns CDR1 SGHNT and CDR2 YYREEE (reference sequence). The CDR3 has 13 residues. V lost 6 bases and J 0 bases, leaving 9 bases between the germline ends. CDR3 region: CASTFAVNTEAFF. The CDR3 DNA reads TGTGCCAGCACGTTCGCGGTGAACACTGAAGCTTTCTTT.

This clonotype has just a few counts. The chain carries TRBV10-3 and TRBJ2-7; TRBD1 aligns across 7 bases. Germline CDR1 is ENHRY and CDR2 is SYGVKD. The CDR3 sequence is 14 residues long. Unmatched junction bases numbered 5, after V lost 4 bases and J lost 2 bases. DNA of the CDR3: TGTGCCATCAGTGGACAGGGAAGTACCTACGAGCAGTACTTC. Translation gives CAISGQGSTYEQYF.

The CDR3 sequence: CASRASTGELFF. The CDR3 DNA reads TGTGCCAGCAGAGCTAGTACCGGGGAGCTGTTTTTT. The chain is built from TRBV12-3 or TRBV12-4 and TRBJ2-2, with D hard to call. The V gene lost 6 bases and the J gene lost 5 bases, with 7 bases spanning the gap. The CDR3 is 12 amino acids.

The V and J genes are TRBV5-1 and TRBJ1-2; 7 bases agree with TRBD1. The CDR3 extends over 14 amino acids. Trimming cost V 7 bases and J 5 bases; bases outside gene matches: 11. Germline V CDR1 and CDR2: SGHRS, YFSETQ. CDR3 amino acids: CASRQGSAQYGYTF. Written as DNA, the CDR3 is TGCGCCAGCCGACAGGGATCGGCACAGTATGGCTACACCTTC.

The V and J genes are TRBV5-5 and TRBJ1-4; D is unresolved. Per the germline V gene, CDR1 is SGHKS and CDR2 is YYEKEE (reference sequence). V was cut by 7 bases and J by 0 bases, with 10 bases left in between. The CDR3 length is 14 residues. The CDR3 spells CASLSGTTNEKLFF. CDR3 DNA sequence: TGTGCCAGCTTATCCGGGACAACTAATGAAAAACTGTTTTTT.

The chain links TRBV7-9 to TRBJ1-2, with D possibly matching TRBD1 (5 bases). The CDR3 is 14 residues long. V was clipped by 5 bases and J by 8 bases, with 18 bases between them. The germline V gene encodes CDR1 SEHNR and CDR2 FQNEAQ (reference sequence). CDR3 in amino acids: CASSPRPRGYGYTF. CDR3 sequence (DNA): TGTGCCAGCAGCCCGCGTCCCCGGGGGTACGGCTACACCTTC.

In its sample, this clonotype was seen a few times. This chain links TRBV4-1 with TRBJ1-3; no clear D. This CDR3 comprises 14 residues. The germline CDR1 and CDR2 sequences are MGHRA and YSYEKL. Trimming shortened V by 2 bases and J by 0 bases, and 5 bases separated the two germline ends. The CDR3 DNA reads as TGCGCCAGCAGCCAAACGGACTCTGGAAACACCATATATTTT. This gives the protein CASSQTDSGNTIYF.

The V gene is TRBV3-2, the J gene TRBJ1-5; TRBD1 is the table's D call and was not checked against the DNA. TRBV3-2 is shown as a pseudogene. The CDR3 has 16 residues. This CDR3 is CASSQEDRVNYQPQHF. The CDR3 nucleotides read TGTGCCAGCAGCCAGGAGGACAGGGTAAATTATCAGCCCCAGCATTTT.

This clonotype was seen a single time. The chain couples TRBV4-3 to TRBJ1-1; D not certain. Germline lookup yields CDR1 LGHNA and CDR2 YSLEER. The CDR3 length is 14 residues. Trimming took 0 bases from V and 5 from J, leaving 10 bases between them. The DNA of the CDR3 is TGCGCCAGCAGCCAAGAACCGGGCTCAACTGAAGCTTTCTTT. Its translation is CASSQEPGSTEAFF.

This clonotype has only a few counts. This chain uses TRBV7-2 with TRBJ1-1; a possible D gene is TRBD1 (6 bases). From germline, CDR1 is SGHTA and CDR2 FQGNSA. There are 14 residues in the CDR3. Trimming took off 0 bases at V and 10 bases at J, with 15 bases between the two ends. CDR3 sequence reads: CASSLAEGGRGAFF. In DNA, the CDR3 is TGTGCCAGCAGCTTAGCCGAAGGGGGTCGGGGAGCTTTCTTT.

This clonotype was detected a few times. This sequence joins TRBV7-9 and TRBJ2-7; 9 bases fit TRBD1. V shed 3 bases and J 7 bases; nucleotides not matched to a gene: 7. Germline V gene data show CDR1 as SEHNR and CDR2 as FQNEAQ (reference sequence). The length of the CDR3 is 14 residues. CDR3 loop: CASSFGTGTWEQYF. The CDR3, as DNA: TGTGCCAGCAGCTTCGGGACAGGGACTTGGGAGCAGTACTTC.

The J gene is TRBJ2-7, the V gene TRBV20-1; 9 bases align to TRBD1. Germline CDR1 and CDR2: DFQATT and SNEGSKA (reference sequence). The CDR3 extends over 15 amino acids. The trim removed 2 bases at V and 5 bases at J, leaving 10 bases unmatched. In DNA form, the CDR3 reads TGCAGTGCTAGACATCCCGGGACAGGGCCTCACGAGCAGTACTTC. Its translation is CSARHPGTGPHEQYF.

This chain links TRBV2 with TRBJ2-2; D unclear. Per the germline V gene, CDR1 is SNHLY and CDR2 is FYNNEI. The V and J ends lost 7 bases and 7 bases respectively, with 10 bases between them. The CDR3 is made up of 12 amino acids. DNA of the CDR3: TGTGCCAGCATTCTGGATGGCGGGGAGCTGTTTTTT. Protein: CASILDGGELFF.

This clonotype was detected a few times. This chain links TRBV7-6 with TRBJ2-3, with D perhaps matching TRBD1 (6 bases). The CDR3 is 16 residues long. Deletions cut 6 bases from V and 5 bases from J, with 21 bases between. CDR1 is SGHVS, CDR2 FNYEAQ, per germline. The CDR3 DNA reads as TGTGCCAGCAGTTCTCCGGGACACCTTTTCGAAGATACGCAGTATTTT. It specifies CASSSPGHLFEDTQYF. The full variable domain, rest sourced from reference TRBV7-6 and TRBJ2-3, is GAGVSQSPRYKVTKRGQDVALRCDPISGHVSLYWYRQALGQGPEFLTYFNYEAQQDKSGLPNDRFSAERPEGSISTLTIQRTEQRDSAMYRCASSSPGHLFEDTQYFGPGTRLTVL.

The CDR3: CASSSRSFNYGYTF. CDR3 bases: TGTGCCAGCAGTAGCAGGAGCTTTAACTATGGCTACACCTTC. The chain is built from TRBV7-2 and TRBJ1-2; no clear D gene. Germline V lookup: CDR1 SGHTA, CDR2 FQGNSA. This CDR3 region has 14 residues. V lost 6 bases, J lost 1 base, and 12 bases lay in between.

The V and J genes are TRBV5-6 and TRBJ1-5, with a possible D match to TRBD1 (6 bases). Germline V gene data show CDR1 as SGHDT and CDR2 as YYEEEE. This CDR3 region has 14 residues. Trimming left V 3 bases short and J 9 bases short, with 16 bases between. DNA of the CDR3: TGTGCCAGCAGCTCCGGAGGGGGGGGGCGGCCCCAGCATTTT. Translation: CASSSGGGGRPQHF.

V gene TRBV5-1 combines with J gene TRBJ2-2; TRBD2 matches at 8 bases. Trimming removed 3 bases from V and 1 base from J; junction bases left unmatched: 2. Germline CDR1 is SGHRS and CDR2 is YFSETQ. CDR3 size: 15 residues. The CDR3 DNA reads as TGCGCCAGCAGCTCACTAGCGGTGAACACCGGGGAGCTGTTTTTT. It yields the protein CASSSLAVNTGELFF.

V is TRBV5-1 and J is TRBJ2-7; either TRBD1 or TRBD2 may fit D (5 bases each). Germline values: CDR1 SGHRS, CDR2 YFSETQ. Trimming cost V 0 bases and J 3 bases, with 13 bases left between them. The CDR3 totals 15 residues. CDR3: CASSLAAGTNYEQYF. CDR3 nucleotides: TGCGCCAGCAGCTTGGCAGCCGGGACCAACTACGAGCAGTACTTC.

The chain recombines TRBV20-1 with TRBJ2-1; the D gene is possibly TRBD1 (5 bases). Germline V lookup: CDR1 DFQATT, CDR2 SNEGSKA (reference sequence). V was shortened by 4 bases and J by 5 bases, with 12 bases between the two germline ends. The CDR3 runs 13 residues. CDR3 coding DNA: TGCAGTGCTACTAGGGGTGTCGACAATGAGCAGTTCTTC. Residues: CSATRGVDNEQFF.

At least ten counts were recorded for this clonotype. This rearrangement joins TRBV18 to TRBJ2-3; D is uncertain. Germline values: CDR1 KGHSH, CDR2 LQKENI. The CDR3 consists of 12 residues. Trimming left V 1 base short and J 6 bases short, with 5 bases between. DNA for the CDR3: TGTGCCAGCTCACCACTTTCGGATACGCAGTATTTT. It specifies CASSPLSDTQYF.

This sequence joins TRBV7-2 and TRBJ1-6; no firm D call. The V end lost 1 base, the J end lost 5 bases, and 9 bases lay between the germline ends. CDR1 and CDR2 from the germline V gene are SGHTA and FQGNSA. The CDR3 has 15 amino acids. The CDR3 loop reads CASSLVLTHNSPLHF. CDR3 nucleotide sequence: TGTGCCAGCAGCTTAGTACTTACTCATAATTCACCCCTCCACTTT.